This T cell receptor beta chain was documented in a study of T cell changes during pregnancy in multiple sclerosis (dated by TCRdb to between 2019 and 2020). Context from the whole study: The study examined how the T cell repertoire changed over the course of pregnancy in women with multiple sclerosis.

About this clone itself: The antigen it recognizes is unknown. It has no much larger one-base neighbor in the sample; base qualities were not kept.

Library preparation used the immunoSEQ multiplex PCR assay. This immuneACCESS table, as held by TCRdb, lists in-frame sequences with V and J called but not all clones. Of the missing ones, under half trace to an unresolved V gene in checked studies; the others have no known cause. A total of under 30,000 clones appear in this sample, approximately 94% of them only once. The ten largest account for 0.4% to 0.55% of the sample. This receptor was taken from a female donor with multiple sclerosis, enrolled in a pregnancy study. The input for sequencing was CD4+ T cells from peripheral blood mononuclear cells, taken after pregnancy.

The CDR3 reads as follows: CASSSVTGVAQHF. At the DNA level, the sequence is TGTGCCAGCAGTTCGGTGACAGGTGTGGCCCAGCATTTT. The chain was built from TRBV6-4 and TRBJ1-5; a tentative D call is TRBD1 (6 bases match). The junction carries 16 bases between V and J, which are trimmed by 5 bases and 11 bases respectively. CDR3 length: 13 amino acids, cysteine to phenylalanine. Only the CDR3 portion is preserved as DNA: 39 bases, with reading frame beginning at the first base. Reading the germline V gene gives CDR1 MRHNA and CDR2 SNTAGT.